This TCR beta chain is drawn from a study of T cell changes during pregnancy in multiple sclerosis. The repertoire was sequenced with immunoSEQ multiplex PCR; TCRdb's copy has only in-frame clones and lacks some. The data hold about 59,000 clones, with around 94% observed a single time. This CDR3 has 15 residues. This chain uses TRBV21-1 with TRBJ1-5; the table's D gene call, TRBD1, was not cross checked with the DNA. TRBV21-1 is a known pseudogene. The starting material was CD8+ T cells from peripheral blood mononuclear cells, obtained after pregnancy. This TCR derives from a female donor with multiple sclerosis, enrolled in a pregnancy study. As DNA, the CDR3 is TGTGCCAGCAGCAACCGGACAGATAGCAATCAGCCCCAGCATTTT. Translated: CASSNRTDSNQPQHF.